These 3 T cell receptor beta chains came from one sample sequenced in a study of identical twins. TCRdb analysed the 5' RACE reads with MiXCR anew, one entry per CDR3 protein. The table records fewer than 650,000 distinct CDR3 sequences, roughly 9.9% of them present only once. These data also formed part of another study, on yellow fever vaccine responses in identical twins.

The material sequenced was PBMCs. The receptors were gathered from a woman under 30 in good health.

This clonotype was found many times. The chain has TRBV3-1 and TRBJ1-1; D is unclear. The V end was cut by 4 bases, the J end by 0 bases, with 6 bases between. The germline V gene has CDR1 LGHDT and CDR2 YNNKEL (reference sequence). This CDR3 contains 13 residues. Here the CDR3 DNA reads TGTGCCAGCAGCCTAACCCTGAACACTGAAGCTTTCTTT. Translated: CASSLTLNTEAFF.

The CDR3: CASSFDSGGGLEQFF. The DNA for the CDR3 is TGTGCCAGCAGCTTCGACAGCGGGGGGGGGTTGGAGCAGTTCTTC. J is TRBJ2-1 and V is TRBV7-2, with TRBD2 matching 10 bases. The V gene's germline CDR1 is SGHTA and CDR2 FQGNSA. The CDR3 runs to 15 residues. Losses at the gene ends were 3 bases for V and 10 bases for J; bases not matched to a gene: 9.

The sample holds a few counts of this clonotype. The chain carries TRBV6-2 or TRBV6-3 and TRBJ2-1; either TRBD1 or TRBD2 may fit D (5 bases each). The germline V gene has CDR1 MNHEY and CDR2 SVGEGT. The V end lost 4 bases, the J end lost 8 bases, and 18 bases lay between the germline ends. This CDR3 is 15 amino acids long. The CDR3 coding sequence is TGTGCCAGCAGTTTCGAATACGGGGCGCAGGATGAGCAGTTCTTC. Its translation is CASSFEYGAQDEQFF.